A selection of T cell receptor beta chains follows, all from one sample in a study of OX40 agonist ivuxolimab in advanced cancers. The assay was immunoSEQ multiplex PCR, and TCRdb's table has in-frame clones only and misses some. The sample records around 45,000 clones, roughly 80% being singletons. The sample here was CD4+ or CD8+ T cells sorted from blood, taken in a trial of the OX40 agonist ivuxolimab. The source is an adult with an advanced solid tumor such as melanoma, head and neck, liver or kidney cancer. Both conserved end residues are part of each CDR3. The D gene is left open where the match is weak. Clone size is stated in some rows and not others, as once, few, many or a class when expanded.

size	D	V	J	CDR3	DNA
NA	NA	TRBV28	TRBJ2-7	CASSFLQAYEQYF	TGTGCCAGCAGTTTTTTGCAGGCCTACGAGCAGTACTTC
NA	NA	TRBV7-3	TRBJ2-1	CASSPSPSVEQFF	TGTGCCAGCAGCCCTTCCCCGTCGGTTGAGCAGTTCTTC
NA	NA	TRBV5-1	TRBJ2-3	CASSGGNRDTQYF	TGCGCCAGCAGTGGGGGGAACAGAGATACGCAGTATTTT
NA	NA	TRBV5-1	TRBJ2-1	CASSSGSPPNEQFF	TGCGCCAGCAGCTCCGGGTCTCCGCCTAATGAGCAGTTCTTC
NA	NA	TRBV15	TRBJ1-1	CATSRDRTLKNTEAFF	TGTGCCACCAGCAGAGATCGGACACTAAAGAACACTGAAGCTTTCTTT
NA	NA	TRBV5-1	TRBJ1-3	CASSLGGTGNTIYF	TGCGCCAGCAGCTTGGGAGGGACTGGAAACACCATATATTTT
NA	NA	TRBV28	TRBJ1-4	CASSPGGATNEKLFF	TGTGCCAGCAGTCCCGGGGGAGCAACTAATGAAAAACTGTTTTTT
NA	NA	TRBV5-1	TRBJ2-3	CASSLEGRLSDTQYF	TGCGCCAGCAGCTTGGAAGGGAGGCTGTCGGATACGCAGTATTTT
once	TRBD1	TRBV9	TRBJ2-5	CASSAGTGKETQYF	TGTGCCAGCAGCGCCGGGACAGGGAAAGAGACCCAGTACTTC
NA	TRBD2	TRBV18	TRBJ2-3	CASSRLTSGERDTQYF	TGTGCCAGCTCCCGACTGACTAGCGGGGAAAGGGATACGCAGTATTTT
NA	NA	TRBV6-4	TRBJ2-1	CASSPGHGLGSSYNEQFF	TGTGCCAGCAGTCCGGGACACGGCCTGGGGAGCTCCTACAATGAGCAGTTCTTC
NA	NA	TRBV18	TRBJ1-5	CASSPSGTTSNQPQHF	TGTGCCAGCTCACCCTCCGGGACAACTAGCAATCAGCCCCAGCATTTT
NA	NA	TRBV10-3	TRBJ2-1	CAISDEGLSNEQFF	TGTGCCATCAGTGACGAGGGGCTCTCCAATGAGCAGTTCTTC
once	TRBD1	TRBV11-2	TRBJ2-7	CASSLSTGSSYEQYF	TGTGCCAGCAGCTTGTCGACAGGGAGCTCCTACGAGCAGTACTTC